A single sample is the source of the 22 T cell receptor beta chains below, sequenced in a study of blood T cell repertoires in COVID-19. Profiling relied on immunoSEQ multiplex PCR, and the TCRdb table lists in-frame clones only, not all of them. The sample includes fewer than 35,000 clones, nearly 90% seen only once; the top ten take roughly 1.6%. Sequencing used peripheral blood. Receptor source: a man in his sixties with active COVID-19.

This rearrangement joins TRBV9 to TRBJ2-7, with D possibly TRBD1 on 5 matching bases. Germline V gene sequence: CDR1 SGDLS, CDR2 YYNGEE. CDR3 length: 15 residues. V lost 0 bases and J lost 3, with 13 bases in between. The CDR3 is CASSVGQGGLYEQYF. The CDR3 nucleotides are TGTGCCAGCAGCGTAGGGCAGGGTGGGCTCTACGAGCAGTACTTC. The variable domain in full, with the rest retrieved from reference TRBV9 and TRBJ2-7, is DSGVTQTPKHLITATGQRVTLRCSPRSGDLSVYWYQQSLDQGLQFLIQYYNGEERAKGNILERFSAQQFPDLHSELNLSSLELGDSALYFCASSVGQGGLYEQYFGPGTRLTVT.

The chain links TRBV12-2 to TRBJ2-7; the D call of TRBD1 is as the table states it, not checked on the DNA. TRBV12-2 is labeled a pseudogene. The CDR3 consists of 17 residues. The CDR3 DNA reads as TGTGCAAGTCGCTTAGCCGGATGCGGGACAGGGTGCACCGAGCAGTACTTC. It is translated as CASRLAGCGTGCTEQYF.

The chain's CDR3 is CASSLWARRGSGTGELFF. CDR3 DNA sequence: TGTGCCAGCAGCTTATGGGCACGACGGGGATCGGGCACCGGGGAGCTGTTTTTT. This chain connects TRBV7-9 to TRBJ2-2, with D possibly being TRBD2 (5 bases). This CDR3 has 18 residues. Trimming took 2 bases from V and 4 from J, leaving 20 bases between them. The germline V gene encodes CDR1 SEHNR and CDR2 FQNEAQ (reference sequence).

Only a few counts were recorded for this clone. The J gene is TRBJ2-7, the V gene TRBV4-2; maybe TRBD1 (6 bases). This CDR3 region has 16 residues. Germline-derived CDR1 and CDR2 are LGHNA and YNFKEQ. Trimming left V 1 base short and J 2 bases short, with 15 bases between. CDR3 DNA: TGTGCCAGCAGCCAAGCAAGCGCGGACAGCCCCTACGAGCAGTACTTC. This translates into CASSQASADSPYEQYF.

The chain links TRBV7-9 to TRBJ1-2; 12 bases line up with TRBD1. With 9 bases clipped from V and 5 bases from J, the junction kept 7 bases outside the gene matches. Germline V gene lookup returns CDR1 SEHNR and CDR2 FQNEAQ (reference sequence). The length of the CDR3 is 14 residues. CDR3 DNA: TGTGCCAGTCAGGGGGACAGGGGGCCATATGGCTACACCTTC. Amino acid sequence: CASQGDRGPYGYTF.

The chain joins TRBV2 to TRBJ1-4; D is unclear. The CDR3 runs to 14 residues. The V end lost 1 base, the J end lost 4 bases, and 7 bases lay between the germline ends. CDR1 is SNHLY and CDR2 is FYNNEI in the germline V gene. The CDR3 here is CASSEGWSNEKLFF. Here the CDR3 DNA reads TGTGCCAGCAGTGAAGGGTGGAGTAATGAAAAACTGTTTTTT.

V usage is TRBV30 and J usage is TRBJ2-7; 7 bases agree with TRBD2. In germline, CDR1 is GTSNPN, CDR2 SVGIG (reference sequence). The CDR3 sequence is 14 residues long. V trimming: 4 bases; J trimming: 2 bases; junction bases outside the gene matches: 8. The CDR3 nucleotides are TGTGCCTGGAAGGCTAGCGGACCCACCTACGAGCAGTACTTC. It specifies CAWKASGPTYEQYF.

The chain uses TRBV18 and TRBJ1-3; unclear D gene. Trimming left V 3 bases short and J 6 bases short, with 6 bases between. CDR3 length: 12 residues. Germline CDR1 and CDR2: KGHSH and LQKENI. In DNA, the CDR3 is TGTGCCAGCTCACCGAGGAAAAACACCATATATTTT. Residues: CASSPRKNTIYF.

The rearrangement joins TRBV11-2 to TRBJ1-3; TRBD1 might be the D (5 bases). The CDR3 spans 14 residues. Germline CDR1 and CDR2: SGHAT and FQNNGV. The germline V and J ends were trimmed by 3 bases and 3 bases, with 9 bases remaining between them. The CDR3 bases are TGTGCCAGCAGCTTGGGGGGATTTGGAAACACCATATATTTT. The encoded protein is CASSLGGFGNTIYF.

This clone was detected only once. This sequence joins TRBV5-4 and TRBJ2-3; TRBD2 might be the D (6 bases). The V gene lost 1 base and the J gene lost 4 bases, with 10 bases spanning the gap. This CDR3 contains 14 residues. In germline, CDR1 is SGHNT, CDR2 YYREEE (reference sequence). This CDR3 reads CASSLSQRADTQYF. The CDR3 bases are TGTGCCAGCAGCTTGTCCCAGCGGGCAGATACGCAGTATTTT.

In its sample, this clone was seen once. The V and J genes are TRBV5-5 and TRBJ2-5, with a tentative D call TRBD2 (7 bases). V lost 0 bases and J lost 4, with 19 bases in between. Germline assignment: CDR1 SGHKS and CDR2 YYEKEE (reference sequence). The CDR3 is 17 amino acids. The CDR3 spells CASSLGTRGGSAETQYF. The CDR3, as DNA: TGTGCCAGCAGCTTGGGGACGCGCGGGGGCTCTGCAGAGACCCAGTACTTC.

The CDR3 sequence is CASSRAGQGRNEQFF. CDR3 nucleotides: TGTGCCAGCAGCCGCGCCGGACAGGGTCGGAATGAGCAGTTCTTC. V and J are TRBV7-9 and TRBJ2-1; TRBD1 aligns across 8 bases. Germline CDR1 is SEHNR and CDR2 is FQNEAQ (reference sequence). CDR3 length: 15 residues. With V trimmed by 5 bases and J by 7 bases, 10 bases remained unmatched.

The chain links TRBV6-5 to TRBJ1-1, with TRBD1 matching over 9 bases. Germline V gives CDR1 MNHEY, CDR2 SVGAGI. The CDR3 extends over 14 amino acids. After removal of 7 bases from V and 5 bases from J, the junction contained 8 bases not matched to a gene. CDR3 nucleotide sequence: TGTGCCAGCACCGAACAGGGGGCGGGAACTGAAGCTTTCTTT. This sequence encodes CASTEQGAGTEAFF.

This chain connects TRBV24-1 to TRBJ2-3; D not resolved. The CDR3 is 11 residues long. Per germline, CDR1 KGHDR and CDR2 SFDVKD. V dropped 6 bases and J dropped 4 bases, with 4 bases sitting between them. CDR3 bases: TGTGCCACCAGTTCAGCAGATACGCAGTATTTT. Its translation: CATSSADTQYF.

The genes are TRBV6-5 and TRBJ1-2; 10 positions match TRBD1. CDR3 length: 15 amino acids. Germline assignment: CDR1 MNHEY and CDR2 SVGAGI. Trimming at V came to 2 bases and at J to 4 bases, leaving 4 bases not matched to a gene. CDR3 sequence (DNA): TGTGCCAGCAGTTACGGACAGGGGGTTTTCTATGGCTACACCTTC. It specifies CASSYGQGVFYGYTF.

The sample holds one count of this clone. The chain employs TRBV5-1 and TRBJ2-7; the D gene is possibly TRBD1 (6 bases). Trimming cost V 4 bases and J 3 bases, with 14 bases left between them. Germline V gives CDR1 SGHRS, CDR2 YFSETQ. The CDR3 has 14 residues. The CDR3 coding sequence is TGCGCCAGCAGCCTGGACAGTTATAACTACGAGCAGTACTTC. Its translation: CASSLDSYNYEQYF. Full variable domain (rest looked up from reference TRBV5-1 and TRBJ2-7): KAGVTQTPRYLIKTRGQQVTLSCSPISGHRSVSWYQQTPGQGLQFLFEYFSETQRNKGNFPGRFSGRQFSNSRSEMNVSTLELGDSALYLCASSLDSYNYEQYFGPGTRLTVT.

The chain is built from TRBV7-9 and TRBJ2-3; TRBD2 agrees at 13 bases. Trimming cost V 2 bases and J 5 bases; bases outside gene matches: 1. This CDR3 region has 15 residues. From germline, CDR1 is SEHNR and CDR2 FQNEAQ (reference sequence). CDR3 sequence: CASSLTSGGEDTQYF. The CDR3, as DNA: TGTGCCAGCAGCTTAACTAGCGGGGGGGAAGATACGCAGTATTTT.

In this sample, this clone turned up a few times. The rearrangement links TRBV5-6 to TRBJ1-2; D unresolved. V was trimmed by 0 bases and J by 4 bases, leaving 10 bases between them. Germline V gives CDR1 SGHDT, CDR2 YYEEEE. The CDR3 sequence is 14 residues long. The CDR3 DNA sequence: TGTGCCAGCAGCTTGGGGCAGGCTTTCTATGGCTACACCTTC. Protein product: CASSLGQAFYGYTF.

This clone appeared once. The chain recombines TRBV6-1 with TRBJ1-2; D not resolved. Germline values: CDR1 MNHNS, CDR2 SASEGT. V lost 3 bases and J lost 4, with 12 bases in between. The CDR3 is 14 residues long. Written as DNA, the CDR3 is TGTGCCAGCAGTGATCCCGAAAGAGGCTATGGCTACACCTTC. This translates into CASSDPERGYGYTF.

The J gene is TRBJ1-1, the V gene TRBV10-3, with D hard to call. V lost 11 bases and J lost 0, with 13 bases in between. The CDR3 runs 13 residues. In germline, CDR1 is ENHRY, CDR2 SYGVKD. The CDR3 here is CALSRGLNTEAFF. CDR3 coding DNA: TGTGCCCTAAGCCGAGGGCTGAACACTGAAGCTTTCTTT.

The chain employs TRBV4-1 and TRBJ1-1; 10 nucleotides align to TRBD1. The germline V gene has CDR1 MGHRA and CDR2 YSYEKL. The trim removed 1 base at V and 4 bases at J, leaving 15 bases unmatched. This CDR3 is 19 amino acids long. The DNA of the CDR3 is TGCGCCAGCAGCCAAGGGGGCCCGGGACAGGGGCTCCAACGCACTGAAGCTTTCTTT. Protein sequence: CASSQGGPGQGLQRTEAFF.

The rearrangement uses TRBV9 and TRBJ1-2, with D possibly TRBD1 on 6 matching bases. Trimming pared 0 bases from V and 4 bases from J, leaving 10 bases between. Germline loops: CDR1 SGDLS, CDR2 YYNGEE. The CDR3 runs to 14 residues. In DNA form, the CDR3 reads TGTGCCAGCAGCGTAGACAACAGGGTCTATGGCTACACCTTC. As protein: CASSVDNRVYGYTF.